These 30 T cell receptor beta chains originate from one sample sequenced in a study of blood T cell repertoires in COVID-19. Profiled with immunoSEQ multiplex PCR; TCRdb holds only in-frame clones, not every one. The table has more than 250,000 clones, roughly 82% seen once. Sample: peripheral blood. The source of these receptors is a woman between 45 and 60 years old with acute or convalescent COVID-19.

V gene TRBV11-2 combines with J gene TRBJ2-7; 10 nucleotides agree with TRBD2. The CDR3 is 13 residues long. CDR1 SGHAT and CDR2 FQNNGV come from the germline V gene. The junction had 5 bases not matched to a gene; V was cut back by 5 bases and J by 7 bases. Here the CDR3 DNA reads TGTGCCAGCAGCACATGGACTAGCGGAGAGCAGTACTTC. It specifies CASSTWTSGEQYF.

The chain links TRBV5-6 to TRBJ2-2; 13 bases are shared with TRBD2. The J segment lost 4 bases and the V segment lost 3 bases, leaving 3 bases of the junction unmatched. The CDR3 has 16 amino acids. CDR1 SGHDT and CDR2 YYEEEE come from the germline V gene. The CDR3 is CASSSTSGRATGELFF. The CDR3 DNA reads TGTGCCAGCAGCTCAACTAGCGGGAGGGCCACCGGGGAGCTGTTTTTT.

This clone occurred a few times. This rearrangement joins TRBV7-2 to TRBJ1-1; D not resolved. CDR3 length: 13 residues. The germline V and J ends were trimmed by 2 bases and 4 bases, with 8 bases remaining between them. In germline, CDR1 is SGHTA, CDR2 FQGNSA. The DNA for the CDR3 is TGTGCCAGCAGCTTATGGTCCGGCACTGAAGCTTTCTTT. This gives the protein CASSLWSGTEAFF.

This chain joins TRBV27 and TRBJ2-1; 13 bases are a match to TRBD2. With V trimmed by 2 bases and J by 6 bases, 7 bases remained unmatched. From germline, CDR1 is MNHEY and CDR2 SMNVEV (reference sequence). CDR3 length equals 17 residues. This chain's CDR3 is CASSLPLTSGRSNEQFF. In DNA form, the CDR3 reads TGTGCCAGCAGTTTACCGCTGACTAGCGGGAGGTCCAATGAGCAGTTCTTC.

This chain uses TRBV3-1 (or the pseudogene TRBV3-2) with TRBJ2-7; 12 bases are shared with TRBD2. Germline V CDR1 and CDR2: LGHDT, YNNKEL (reference sequence). The J segment lost 3 bases and the V segment lost 6 bases, leaving 9 bases of the junction unmatched. CDR3 length: 16 amino acids. CDR3 nucleotides: TGTGCCAGCAGTCAACCCGGACTAGCGGGATACTACGAGCAGTACTTC. The encoded protein is CASSQPGLAGYYEQYF.

CDR3 in DNA: TGCGCCAGCAGCTACAGGACAGGGGGAGGTGACGAGCAGTACTTC. This encodes CASSYRTGGGDEQYF. The chain links TRBV5-1 to TRBJ2-7, with TRBD1 matching 10 bases. V gave up 3 bases and J gave up 5 bases; unmatched junction bases: 8. The CDR3 spans 15 residues. CDR1 is SGHRS, CDR2 YFSETQ, per germline.

The chain couples TRBV5-1 to TRBJ1-1; 8 nucleotides match TRBD1. V lost 4 bases and J lost 4; bases outside the gene matches: 6. CDR3 size: 14 residues. Germline V gene data show CDR1 as SGHRS and CDR2 as YFSETQ. The CDR3 nucleotides are TGCGCCAGCAGCCTACAGGGGGTGAGCACTGAAGCTTTCTTT. Translating gives CASSLQGVSTEAFF.

This chain links TRBV27 with TRBJ2-3, with 7 nucleotides matching TRBD2. Germline lookup yields CDR1 MNHEY and CDR2 SMNVEV (reference sequence). The CDR3 loop spans 16 amino acids. The J segment lost 5 bases and the V segment lost 8 bases, leaving 16 bases of the junction unmatched. CDR3 nucleotides: TGTGCCAGCCTAACGCGCGGGAGCGGGCTATTAGATACGCAGTATTTT. It codes for CASLTRGSGLLDTQYF.

The chain employs TRBV11-3 and TRBJ1-1, with TRBD1 as a possible D gene (5 bases). V was pared by 1 base and J by 3 bases, with 12 bases between. CDR3 size: 15 residues. Germline loops: CDR1 SGHNT, CDR2 YENEEA. The CDR3 DNA reads as TGTGCCAGCAGCTTAGGTGGACCGGGGGACACTGAAGCTTTCTTT. Translation: CASSLGGPGDTEAFF.

The CDR3 reads CASSQGGSETQYF. The DNA of the CDR3 is TGTGCCAGTAGTCAGGGGGGATCTGAGACCCAGTACTTC. The chain joins TRBV19 to TRBJ2-5, with D maybe TRBD1 (7 bases). With 5 bases removed from V and 5 bases from J, the gap between germline ends came to 12 bases. Germline V gene data show CDR1 as LNHDA and CDR2 as SQIVND (reference sequence). The CDR3 is 13 residues long.

This clone was seen more than once but under ten times. This chain uses TRBV7-9 with TRBJ1-4; 10 nucleotides match TRBD1. Germline values: CDR1 SEHNR, CDR2 FQNEAQ (reference sequence). The V segment lost 5 bases and the J segment 7 bases; nucleotides outside the gene matches: 13. The CDR3 totals 17 residues. In DNA, the CDR3 is TGTGCCAGCAGCACGAGGGGACAGGGGAGGGGCGGTGAAAAACTGTTTTTT. This codes for CASSTRGQGRGGEKLFF.

The chain combines TRBV24-1 with TRBJ2-3; D gene uncertain. Germline-derived CDR1 and CDR2 are KGHDR and SFDVKD. There are 15 residues in the CDR3. Deletions cut 6 bases from V and 2 bases from J, with 14 bases between. The CDR3 sequence is CATSHPTFTTDTQYF. In DNA form, the CDR3 reads TGTGCCACCAGTCACCCGACTTTCACCACAGATACGCAGTATTTT.

The rearrangement links TRBV18 to TRBJ1-1; D is unresolved. There are 15 residues in the CDR3. Germline loops: CDR1 KGHSH, CDR2 LQKENI. V dropped 0 bases and J dropped 4 bases, with 12 bases sitting between them. As DNA, the CDR3 is TGTGCCAGCTCACCACCGGAGTCTTTTGGCACTGAAGCTTTCTTT. Its translation: CASSPPESFGTEAFF.

Concerning this clone: The same CDR3 also results from other DNA sequences found in this sample. The chain links TRBV7-8 to TRBJ2-7; tentatively, D is TRBD2 (6 bases). Germline lookup yields CDR1 SGHVS and CDR2 FQNEAQ. CDR3 length equals 15 residues. Trimming removed 1 base from V and 0 bases from J, with 10 bases in between. The CDR3 spells CASSLGSGVSYEQYF. Here the CDR3 DNA reads TGTGCCAGCAGCTTAGGTAGCGGAGTCTCCTACGAGCAGTACTTC.

This clone was recorded a few times. The same CDR3 is also encoded by other DNA sequences in this sample. V and J are TRBV5-1 and TRBJ1-4; TRBD1 agrees at 8 bases. J gave up 6 bases and V 4 bases, and 5 bases lay outside the gene matches. This CDR3 has 14 amino acids. Germline V CDR1 and CDR2: SGHRS, YFSETQ. The CDR3 sequence: CASSPGTGDEKLFF. For the CDR3, the DNA is TGCGCCAGCAGCCCCGGGACAGGAGATGAAAAACTGTTTTTT. The full variable domain, its missing parts supplied by reference TRBV5-1 and TRBJ1-4, is KAGVTQTPRYLIKTRGQQVTLSCSPISGHRSVSWYQQTPGQGLQFLFEYFSETQRNKGNFPGRFSGRQFSNSRSEMNVSTLELGDSALYLCASSPGTGDEKLFFGSGTQLSVL.

The V call is TRBV5-1, the J call TRBJ1-4; 7 positions agree with TRBD1. Unmatched junction bases numbered 10, after V lost 4 bases and J lost 7 bases. Germline-derived CDR1 and CDR2 are SGHRS and YFSETQ. The CDR3 totals 15 residues. The CDR3 spells CASSPALQGSEKLFF. The CDR3 DNA reads TGCGCCAGCAGCCCAGCTTTACAGGGGAGTGAAAAACTGTTTTTT. The complete variable domain, with remaining parts taken from reference TRBV5-1 and TRBJ1-4, reads KAGVTQTPRYLIKTRGQQVTLSCSPISGHRSVSWYQQTPGQGLQFLFEYFSETQRNKGNFPGRFSGRQFSNSRSEMNVSTLELGDSALYLCASSPALQGSEKLFFGSGTQLSVL.

V usage is TRBV7-2 and J usage is TRBJ1-2, with TRBD1 matching 10 bases. Germline values: CDR1 SGHTA, CDR2 FQGNSA. The J segment lost 3 bases and the V segment lost 5 bases, leaving 6 bases of the junction unmatched. This CDR3 comprises 15 residues. CDR3 nucleotide sequence: TGTGCCAGCAGCCCGGACAGGGGGACGGACTATGGCTACACCTTC. This translates into CASSPDRGTDYGYTF.

V and J are TRBV10-3 and TRBJ1-1; D is possibly TRBD1 (6 bases). CDR1 and CDR2 (germline): ENHRY, SYGVKD. The CDR3 consists of 15 residues. V lost 0 bases to trimming and J lost 0 bases, with 8 bases between them. The CDR3 region has the DNA TGTGCCATCAGTGAGTCGAGACAGGTGAACACTGAAGCTTTCTTT. This sequence encodes CAISESRQVNTEAFF.

J is TRBJ2-5 and V is TRBV7-3, with 10 bases aligning to TRBD1. Unmatched junction bases numbered 6, after V lost 2 bases and J lost 6 bases. Germline CDR1 SGHTA, CDR2 FQGTGA. The CDR3 is 15 amino acids. The CDR3 protein is CASSLSGTGAQTQYF. CDR3 DNA sequence: TGTGCCAGCAGCTTATCGGGGACAGGGGCGCAGACCCAGTACTTC. Together with reference TRBV7-3 and TRBJ2-5, the CDR3 gives the full variable domain: GAGVSQTPSNKVTEKGKYVELRCDPISGHTALYWYRQSLGQGPEFLIYFQGTGAADDSGLPNDRFFAVRPEGSVSTLKIQRTERGDSAVYLCASSLSGTGAQTQYFGPGTRLLVL.

This clone was observed a few times. The V call is TRBV5-6, the J call TRBJ1-1, with D maybe TRBD1 (6 bases). V was pared by 3 bases and J by 1 base, with 13 bases between. Germline CDR1 SGHDT, CDR2 YYEEEE. This CDR3 is built from 15 residues. The CDR3: CASSWGPGQNTEAFF. Here the CDR3 DNA reads TGTGCCAGCAGCTGGGGGCCTGGACAGAACACTGAAGCTTTCTTT.

DNA of the CDR3: TGTGCCACCAGTGATCCTGCAGGGACTAGCGGGGCTGACACCGGGGAGCTGTTTTTT. This sequence encodes CATSDPAGTSGADTGELFF. This sequence joins TRBV24-1 and TRBJ2-2; 13 bases map to TRBD2. V gave up 3 bases and J gave up 3 bases; unmatched junction bases: 9. The germline gives CDR1 KGHDR, CDR2 SFDVKD. CDR3 size: 19 residues.

V and J are TRBV24-1 and TRBJ2-5, with 7 bases identical to TRBD1. The CDR3 is 18 residues long. The germline CDR1 and CDR2 sequences are KGHDR and SFDVKD. Trimming removed 1 base from V and 2 bases from J; junction bases left unmatched: 12. The CDR3 here is CATSDFPRQGSGQETQYF. As DNA, the CDR3 is TGTGCCACCAGTGATTTCCCCCGACAGGGAAGCGGACAAGAGACCCAGTACTTC.

The gene calls are TRBV18 and TRBJ1-1; 12 bases fit TRBD1. V lost 4 bases, J lost 6 bases, and 12 bases stayed unmatched. CDR3 length equals 17 residues. Germline V lookup: CDR1 KGHSH, CDR2 LQKENI. The CDR3 DNA reads TGTGCCAGCTCACACTCCGGGACAGGGGGCGAGTGGGCTGAAGCTTTCTTT. This codes for CASSHSGTGGEWAEAFF.

The V gene is TRBV7-6, the J gene TRBJ2-5; possibly TRBD2 for D (6 bases). The CDR3 sequence is 14 residues long. Germline assignment: CDR1 SGHVS and CDR2 FNYEAQ. V lost 4 bases and J lost 4, with 13 bases in between. CDR3 nucleotide sequence: TGTGCCAGCAGCTCCGGGGACTTTCGAGAGACCCAGTACTTC. Protein: CASSSGDFRETQYF.

In its sample, this clone was seen once. CDR3 region: CASTRAENSPLHF. As DNA, the CDR3 is TGTGCCAGCACGAGGGCAGAGAATTCACCCCTCCACTTT. V usage is TRBV2 and J usage is TRBJ1-6; D is unresolved. CDR1 and CDR2 from the germline V gene are SNHLY and FYNNEI. V lost 7 bases to trimming and J lost 7 bases, with 11 bases between them. CDR3 length equals 13 residues.

The V and J genes are TRBV7-9 and TRBJ2-3, with TRBD2 matching over 7 bases. The germline CDR1 and CDR2 sequences are SEHNR and FQNEAQ (reference sequence). V lost 2 bases to trimming and J lost 2 bases; unmatched junction nucleotides: 10. This CDR3 spans 17 amino acids. DNA of the CDR3: TGTGCCAGCAGCTTATCGGCGGGAGCGTACCTCACAGATACGCAGTATTTT. Its protein is CASSLSAGAYLTDTQYF. The complete variable domain, with remaining parts taken from reference TRBV7-9 and TRBJ2-3, reads DTGVSQNPRHKITKRGQNVTFRCDPISEHNRLYWYRQTLGQGPEFLTYFQNEAQLEKSRLLSDRFSAERPKGSFSTLEIQRTEQGDSAMYLCASSLSAGAYLTDTQYFGPGTRLTVL.

The V gene is TRBV18, the J gene TRBJ2-7; D remains unclear. CDR3 length: 11 amino acids. Germline V CDR1 and CDR2: KGHSH, LQKENI. Trimming took 3 bases from V and 2 from J, leaving 2 bases between them. The CDR3 is CASSPAYEQYF. CDR3 bases: TGTGCCAGCTCACCCGCCTACGAGCAGTACTTC.

The J gene is TRBJ1-2, the V gene TRBV28; the D is unclear. Trimming pared 6 bases from V and 7 bases from J, leaving 9 bases between. Germline V gene lookup returns CDR1 MDHEN and CDR2 SYDVKM. The CDR3 length is 11 residues. CDR3 sequence: CASRKDSGYTF. The CDR3 DNA reads TGTGCCAGCAGGAAGGACTCTGGCTACACCTTC.

The chain couples TRBV18 to TRBJ2-7; D possibly corresponds to TRBD2 (6 bases). Trimming shortened V by 3 bases and J by 6 bases, and 12 bases separated the two germline ends. The germline V gene encodes CDR1 KGHSH and CDR2 LQKENI. The CDR3 totals 13 residues. CDR3 in DNA: TGTGCCAGCTCACCCGGGAGTGGGTCCGAGCAGTACTTC. Its protein product is CASSPGSGSEQYF.

This sequence joins TRBV19 and TRBJ2-2; 7 bases are shared with TRBD2. Germline V CDR1 and CDR2: LNHDA, SQIVND (reference sequence). The CDR3 has 15 amino acids. V was clipped by 3 bases and J by 6 bases; unmatched bases: 7. This CDR3 is CASSMWREYSGELFF. CDR3 nucleotides: TGTGCCAGTAGTATGTGGCGGGAGTACTCCGGGGAGCTGTTTTTT.